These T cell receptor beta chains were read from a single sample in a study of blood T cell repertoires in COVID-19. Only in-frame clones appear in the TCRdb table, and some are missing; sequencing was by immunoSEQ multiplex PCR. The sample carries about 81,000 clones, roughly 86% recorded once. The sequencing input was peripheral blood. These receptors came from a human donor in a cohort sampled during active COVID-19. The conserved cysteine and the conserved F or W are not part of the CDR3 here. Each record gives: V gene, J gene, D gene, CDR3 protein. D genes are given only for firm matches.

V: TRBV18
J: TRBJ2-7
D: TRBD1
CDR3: ASSPDRESREQY

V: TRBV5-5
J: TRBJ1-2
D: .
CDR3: ASSYLMGGLYGYT

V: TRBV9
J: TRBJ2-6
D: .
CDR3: ASSEQGSGANVLT

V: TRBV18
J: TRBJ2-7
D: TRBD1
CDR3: ASSPQTGGNSYEQY

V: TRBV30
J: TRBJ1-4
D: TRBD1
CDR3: AWSTLRRGGGKLF

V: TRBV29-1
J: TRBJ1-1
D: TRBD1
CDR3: SVEARTGRTEAF

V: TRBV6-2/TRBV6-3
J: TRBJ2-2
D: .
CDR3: ASSYSQKRSSGTGELF

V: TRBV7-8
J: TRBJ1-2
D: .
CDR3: ASSLVEVSYGYT

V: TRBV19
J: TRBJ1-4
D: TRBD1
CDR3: ASSRTTGSNEKLF

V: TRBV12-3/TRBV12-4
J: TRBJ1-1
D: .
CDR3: ASSKSRNTEAF

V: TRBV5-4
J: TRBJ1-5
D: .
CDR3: ASSLGTAPPGAQH

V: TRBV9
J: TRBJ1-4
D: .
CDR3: ASSVASAGEKLF

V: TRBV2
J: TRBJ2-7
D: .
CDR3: ASNLAPTNEQY

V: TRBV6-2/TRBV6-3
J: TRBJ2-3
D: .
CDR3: ASSRARVRADTQY

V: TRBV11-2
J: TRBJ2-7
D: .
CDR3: ASSISNLYEQY

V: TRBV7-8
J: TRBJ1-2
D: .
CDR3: ASSQDGGRHSGYT

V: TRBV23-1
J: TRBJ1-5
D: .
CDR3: ASSHPPGQPQH

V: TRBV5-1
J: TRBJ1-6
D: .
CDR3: ASSQSVQGPEGPLH

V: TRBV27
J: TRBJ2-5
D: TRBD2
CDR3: ASSLGAGGRETQY

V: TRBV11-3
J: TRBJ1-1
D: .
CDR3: ASIPIPAERTEAF

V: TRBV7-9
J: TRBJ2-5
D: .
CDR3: ASSSRGPRETQY

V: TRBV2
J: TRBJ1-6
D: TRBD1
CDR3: ASSGGTGASPLH

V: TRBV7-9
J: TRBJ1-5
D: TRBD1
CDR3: ASADSDRINQPQH

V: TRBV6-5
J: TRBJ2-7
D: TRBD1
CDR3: ASHYGQGYGEQY

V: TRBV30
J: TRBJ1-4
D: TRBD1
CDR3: AWSSDREKLF

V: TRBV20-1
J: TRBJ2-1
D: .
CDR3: SASGRRSSYNEQF

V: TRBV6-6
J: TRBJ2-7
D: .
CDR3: ASINSYEQY

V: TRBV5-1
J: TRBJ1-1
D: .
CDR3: ASSFRVNTEAF

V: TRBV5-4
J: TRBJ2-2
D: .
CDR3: ASSLVIGSGTGELF

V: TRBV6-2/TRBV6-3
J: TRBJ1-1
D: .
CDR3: ASSLTARGAPEAF

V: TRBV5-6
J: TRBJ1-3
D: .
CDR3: ASSLEGVSGNTIY

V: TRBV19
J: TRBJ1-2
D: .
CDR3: ASSIETGYGYT

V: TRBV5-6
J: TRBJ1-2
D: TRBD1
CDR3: ASSGDRGPPVNT

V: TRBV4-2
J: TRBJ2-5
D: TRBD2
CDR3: ASSSKVGLAGEETQY

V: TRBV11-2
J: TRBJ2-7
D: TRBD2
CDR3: ASRYGTSGGNLYEQY

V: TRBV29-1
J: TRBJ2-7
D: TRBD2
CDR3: SVYSLAGQPYEQY

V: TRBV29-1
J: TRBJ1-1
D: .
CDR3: SASGQQNTEAF